This TCR beta chain was profiled in a study of CD8 T cells in ankylosing spondylitis. Study conclusions and caveats: In peripheral blood, disease-linked CD8+ clones occurred at relatively low frequencies. Previously reported in reactive arthritis synovial fluid and blood were some of the motif variants. What appeared characteristic of ankylosing spondylitis blood was a TCR beta motif of fewer than ten highly homologous variants. Matched ankylosing spondylitis synovial fluid reportedly showed significant enrichment of disease-linked clones.

This CDR3 is built from 12 residues. Germline V lookup: CDR1 DFQATT, CDR2 SNEGSKA (reference sequence). The ends were cut back, 3 bases at V and 3 bases at J, with 8 bases in the middle. Preparation of TCR beta libraries was done by quantitative 5'-RACE with molecular barcodes. TCRdb reanalysed the 5' RACE reads using MiXCR and keeps one entry per CDR3 protein. Among roughly 450,000 distinct CDR3 sequences, roughly a quarter were seen once, and the ten largest hold about 0.9%. This clonotype was seen only a few times. The target antigen is unknown. This TCR derives from a male donor with ankylosing spondylitis. Material: blood, either unsorted or a sorted T cell fraction (not recorded which). This chain connects TRBV20-1 to TRBJ2-5, with D unresolved. CDR3 region: CSAREREETQYF. The CDR3 bases are TGCAGTGCTAGGGAGAGAGAAGAGACCCAGTACTTC.